This section outlines one T cell receptor (beta chain) sequence together with its context. Its antigen remains unknown. These data originate in a study of shared clonotypes between healthy human individuals. General observations from the study: A handful of donors shared approximately 5% of their naive CD4 clonotypes. Tissue TCR repertoires likely differ from these blood-only repertoires. The generation probabilities recorded for non-shared clonotypes fell below those of clonotypes shared by all four donors.

Data came from immunoSEQ multiplex PCR; TCRdb stores just in-frame clones and leaves some out. The sample lists a few million clones, 85% to 95% occurring once. In germline, CDR1 is SGHRS, CDR2 YFSETQ. Trimming took 1 base from V and 11 from J; bases not matched to a gene: 7. CDR3 size: 13 residues. The sequenced material came from naive CD4+ T cells from PBMCs. As for subset: CD45RA+ positively selected. This clonotype originated in a man aged 18 to 29 in good health. Some clones in this sample may be carry-over from other donors' samples. The rearrangement joins TRBV5-1 to TRBJ1-1; 8 bases are shared with TRBD1. Written as DNA, the CDR3 is TGCGCCAGCAGCTTGAGCAGGGGGCGTACGGCTTTCTTT. Translating gives CASSLSRGRTAFF.